This T cell receptor beta chain was observed in a study of cytomegalovirus exposure and HLA in healthy donors. On the study more broadly: Among around 180 million T cells, an earlier analysis found roughly 100 million unique TCR beta sequences.

V gave up 4 bases and J gave up 5 bases; unmatched junction bases: 10. Per germline, CDR1 SGHDT and CDR2 YYEEEE. This CDR3 comprises 15 residues. The PCR had 60 Vbeta and 13 Jbeta primers. Sequencing was performed with immunoSEQ multiplex PCR; in TCRdb, only in-frame clones are kept and a portion is missing. Found here are 200,000 to 250,000 clones, 70% to 80% of them singletons; the top ten hold roughly 2.5%. This clone was counted a single time. The sequencing input was PBMCs. V usage is TRBV5-6 and J usage is TRBJ2-5, with 8 bases that match TRBD2. This TCR was sampled from a woman aged 55 to 70 in good health and CMV-seropositive. Here the CDR3 reads CASSKLSGTGETQYF. CDR3 in DNA: TGTGCCAGCAGCAAGCTTAGCGGGACCGGGGAGACCCAGTACTTC.